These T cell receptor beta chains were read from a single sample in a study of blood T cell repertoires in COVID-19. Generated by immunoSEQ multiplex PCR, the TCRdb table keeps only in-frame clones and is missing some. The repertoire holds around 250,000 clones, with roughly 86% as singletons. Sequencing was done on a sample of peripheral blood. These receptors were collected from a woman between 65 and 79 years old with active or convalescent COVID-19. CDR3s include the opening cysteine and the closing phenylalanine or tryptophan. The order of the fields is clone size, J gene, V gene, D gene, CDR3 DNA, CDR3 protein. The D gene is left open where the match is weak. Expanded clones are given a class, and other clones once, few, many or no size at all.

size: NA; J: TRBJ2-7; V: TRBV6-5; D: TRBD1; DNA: TGTGCCAGCAGTACCCGGGGACAGGGGGCCTACGAGCAGTACTTC; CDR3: CASSTRGQGAYEQYF
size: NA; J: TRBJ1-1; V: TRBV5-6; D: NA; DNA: TGTGCCAGCACCCCGACCGCAGGCGTGAACACTGAAGCTTTCTTT; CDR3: CASTPTAGVNTEAFF
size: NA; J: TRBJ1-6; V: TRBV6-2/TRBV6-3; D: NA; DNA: TGTGCCAGCAGTTACGGGCAGCCTTATTCACCCCTCCACTTT; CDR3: CASSYGQPYSPLHF
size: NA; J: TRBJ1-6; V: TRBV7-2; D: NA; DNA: TGTGCCAGCAGCCCAGATCCCCCTTCACCCCTCCACTTT; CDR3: CASSPDPPSPLHF
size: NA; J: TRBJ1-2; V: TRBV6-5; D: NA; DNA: TGTGCCAGCAAGAAGAACAGCCATGGCTACACCTTC; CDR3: CASKKNSHGYTF
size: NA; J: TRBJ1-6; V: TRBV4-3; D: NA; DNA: TGCGCCAGCAGCCGCAAGCGAGGCGGGAATTCACCCCTCCACTTT; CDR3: CASSRKRGGNSPLHF
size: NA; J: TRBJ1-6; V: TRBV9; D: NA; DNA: TGTGCCAGCAGCGCTCAGGGGTATAATTCACCCCTCCACTTT; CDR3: CASSAQGYNSPLHF
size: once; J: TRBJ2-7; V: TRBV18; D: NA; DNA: TGTGCCAGCTCCTTAGGACAGATCGACACCTACGAGCAGTACTTC; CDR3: CASSLGQIDTYEQYF
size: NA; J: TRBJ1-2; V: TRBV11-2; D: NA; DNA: TGTGCCAGCAGCACCGACCTCGCAGGCGGCTACACCTTC; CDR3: CASSTDLAGGYTF
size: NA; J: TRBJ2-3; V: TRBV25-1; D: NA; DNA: TGTGCCAGCAGTGAAACGGGTATTAGAGATACGCAGTATTTT; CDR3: CASSETGIRDTQYF
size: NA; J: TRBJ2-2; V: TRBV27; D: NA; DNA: TGTGCCAGCATGAACAGTATTAACACCGGGGAGCTGTTTTTT; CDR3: CASMNSINTGELFF
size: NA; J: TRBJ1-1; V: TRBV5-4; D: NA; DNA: TGTGCCAGCAGCTTCAGGGAGAACACTGAAGCTTTCTTT; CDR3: CASSFRENTEAFF
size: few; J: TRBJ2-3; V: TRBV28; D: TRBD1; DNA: TGTGCCAGCAGTCCACAGGGGCAGATCACAGATACGCAGTATTTT; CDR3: CASSPQGQITDTQYF
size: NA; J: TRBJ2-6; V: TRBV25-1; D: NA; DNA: TGTGCCAGCAGTCCCCCCCTCGCTGGGGCCAACGTCCTGACTTTC; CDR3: CASSPPLAGANVLTF
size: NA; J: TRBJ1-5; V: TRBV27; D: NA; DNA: TGTGCCAGCAGTTTACACAGGGAGAATCAGCCCCAGCATTTT; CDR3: CASSLHRENQPQHF
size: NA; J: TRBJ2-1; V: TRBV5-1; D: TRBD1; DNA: TGCGCCAGCAGGACAGGGGAAGAGCAGTTCTTC; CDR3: CASRTGEEQFF
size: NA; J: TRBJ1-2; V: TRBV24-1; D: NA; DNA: TGTGCCACCAGTGGCGGGACTACCTATGGCTACACCTTC; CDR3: CATSGGTTYGYTF
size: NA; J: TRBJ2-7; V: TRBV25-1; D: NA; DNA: TGTGCCAGCAGTGGGAGAAGGAACGAGCAGTACTTC; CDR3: CASSGRRNEQYF
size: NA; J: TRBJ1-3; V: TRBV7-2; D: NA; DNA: TGTGCCAGCACCCTCCTAACTGGAAACACCATATATTTT; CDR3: CASTLLTGNTIYF
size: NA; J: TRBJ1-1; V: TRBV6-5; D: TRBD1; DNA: TGTGCCAGCGGACAGGCAAAGAGCACTGAAGCTTTCTTT; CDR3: CASGQAKSTEAFF
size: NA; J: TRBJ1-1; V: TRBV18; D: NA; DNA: TGTGCCAGCTCACCAAGGCGGGGGGACACTGAAGCTTTCTTT; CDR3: CASSPRRGDTEAFF
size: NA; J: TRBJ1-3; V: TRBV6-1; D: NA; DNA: TGTGCCAGCAGCCTCGCGGTAGGGGCTGGAAACACCATATATTTT; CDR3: CASSLAVGAGNTIYF
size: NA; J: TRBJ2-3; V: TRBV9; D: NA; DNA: TGTGCCAGCAGCGCGCTACAGGAGAGCGCAGATACGCAGTATTTT; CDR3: CASSALQESADTQYF
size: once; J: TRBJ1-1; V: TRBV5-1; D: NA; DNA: TGCGCCAGCAGCCCCGGACAGAGAAACACTGAAGCTTTCTTT; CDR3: CASSPGQRNTEAFF
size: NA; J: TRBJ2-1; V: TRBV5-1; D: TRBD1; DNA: TGCGCCAGCAGCTTGGCCGGGACAGGGTCCTACAATGAGCAGTTCTTC; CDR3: CASSLAGTGSYNEQFF
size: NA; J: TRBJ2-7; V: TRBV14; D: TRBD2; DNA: TGTGCCAGCAGCCTCGGGAGGCGCGGCTACGAGCAGTACTTC; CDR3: CASSLGRRGYEQYF
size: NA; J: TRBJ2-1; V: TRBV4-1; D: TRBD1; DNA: TGCGCCAGCAGCCATCCTTCCGGGACAGGGATCTATGAGCAGTTCTTC; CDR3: CASSHPSGTGIYEQFF
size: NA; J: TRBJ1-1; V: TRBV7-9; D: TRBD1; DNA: TGTGCCAGCAGCTTAGGAGGGGGCATATCGAACACTGAAGCTTTCTTT; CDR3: CASSLGGGISNTEAFF
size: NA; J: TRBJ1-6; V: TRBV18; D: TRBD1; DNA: TGTGCCAGCTCCCCGCAGGGACAGGAGGGTTCACCCCTCCACTTT; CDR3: CASSPQGQEGSPLHF
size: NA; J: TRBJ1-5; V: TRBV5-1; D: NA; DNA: TGCGCCAGCAGCTGGGGACTAAACGATCAGCCCCAGCATTTT; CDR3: CASSWGLNDQPQHF
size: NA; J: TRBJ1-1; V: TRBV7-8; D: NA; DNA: TGTGCCAGCAGCTTAGTAGGGGATCACACTGAAGCTTTCTTT; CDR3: CASSLVGDHTEAFF
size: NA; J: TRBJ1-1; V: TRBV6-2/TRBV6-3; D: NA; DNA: TGTGCCAGCAGTTACGGCCACAGGAACACTGAAGCTTTCTTT; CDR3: CASSYGHRNTEAFF
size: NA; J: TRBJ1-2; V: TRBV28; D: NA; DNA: TGTGCCAGCAGTCTATTATACCGGAAGGAGTATGGCTACACCTTC; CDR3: CASSLLYRKEYGYTF
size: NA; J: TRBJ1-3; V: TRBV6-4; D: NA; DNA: TGTGCCAGCAAAAAGACAGGAGACTCTGGAAACACCATATATTTT; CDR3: CASKKTGDSGNTIYF
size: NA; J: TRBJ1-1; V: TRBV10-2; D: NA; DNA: TGCGCGTCCACTTACGACAGGGAAGCTTTCTTT; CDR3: CASTYDREAFF
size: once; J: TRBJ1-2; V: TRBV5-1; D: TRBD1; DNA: TGCGCCAGCAGCTTTTCGAGTCAAACAGGGGAGACTTATGGCTACACCTTC; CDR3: CASSFSSQTGETYGYTF
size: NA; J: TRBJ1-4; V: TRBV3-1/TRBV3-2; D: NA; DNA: TGTGCCAGCAGCCAAGGGGTGGGGCGTAATGAAAAACTGTTTTTT; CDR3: CASSQGVGRNEKLFF
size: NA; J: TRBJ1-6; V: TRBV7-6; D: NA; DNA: TGTGCCAGCAGCCGCTCCGTAGGGGGAAATTCACCCCTCCACTTT; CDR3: CASSRSVGGNSPLHF
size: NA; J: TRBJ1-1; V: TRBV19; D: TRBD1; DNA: TGTGCCAGTAGCAAAAGTTCCGGGACAGGGATGGACACTGAAGCTTTCTTT; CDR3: CASSKSSGTGMDTEAFF
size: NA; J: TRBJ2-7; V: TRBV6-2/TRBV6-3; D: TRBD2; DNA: TGTGCCAGCAGTTACGGTACTAGCGGGAAGAAGGTCGGCTCCTACGAGCAGTACTTC; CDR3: CASSYGTSGKKVGSYEQYF
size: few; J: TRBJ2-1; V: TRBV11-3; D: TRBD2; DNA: TGTGCCAGCAGCTTAGAGGGGACTAGCGGGGGAAATGAGCAGTTCTTC; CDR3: CASSLEGTSGGNEQFF